The clone carrying this TCR beta chain came up a few times. TCRdb passed the reads through MiXCR, listing each CDR3 protein once. The data contain 500,000 or so distinct CDR3 sequences, 15% to 20% of them singletons. The ends were cut back, 8 bases at V and 3 bases at J, with 20 bases in the middle. CDR1 and CDR2 (germline): DFQATT, SNEGSKA (reference sequence). This CDR3 is built from 15 residues. The record originates from a study of T cell repertoires in cytomegalovirus infection. The receptor was derived from a human donor in good health (CMV status not recorded). Some clones in this sample may be carry-over from other donors' samples. The sample comprised CD8+ T cells from PBMCs. The J gene is TRBJ1-5, the V gene TRBV20-1; perhaps TRBD1 as D (6 bases). The CDR3 sequence is CSRGEREVDNQPQHF. CDR3 sequence (DNA): TGCAGTAGGGGGGAAAGGGAAGTTGACAATCAGCCCCAGCATTTT.